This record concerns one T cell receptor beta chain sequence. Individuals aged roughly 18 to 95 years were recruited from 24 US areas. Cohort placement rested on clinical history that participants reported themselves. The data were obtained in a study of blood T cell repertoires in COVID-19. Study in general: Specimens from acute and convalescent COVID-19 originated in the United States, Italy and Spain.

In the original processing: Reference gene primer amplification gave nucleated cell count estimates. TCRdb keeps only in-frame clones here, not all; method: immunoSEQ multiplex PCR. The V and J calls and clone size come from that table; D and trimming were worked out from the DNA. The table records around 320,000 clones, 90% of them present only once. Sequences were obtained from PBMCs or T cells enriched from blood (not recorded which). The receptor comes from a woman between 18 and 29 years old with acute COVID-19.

The CDR3 sequence: CASSLGGTGIEAFF. The CDR3 DNA reads TGTGCCAGCAGCTTAGGGGGCACGGGTATTGAAGCTTTCTTT. V usage is TRBV7-3 and J usage is TRBJ1-1; the D gene is possibly TRBD1 (6 bases). CDR3 length equals 14 residues. Trimming removed 2 bases from V and 7 bases from J, with 14 bases in between. Looked up from germline, CDR1 is SGHTA and CDR2 is FQGTGA.